This T cell receptor (beta chain) derives from a study of blood T cell repertoires in COVID-19. Study details: The origin of the acute and convalescent COVID-19 samples was the United States, Italy and Spain. PBMCs, B-cell-depleted T cells, or T cells were the source of the cDNA or gDNA that made up the material.

This clone was detected only a few times. In the original analysis: For nucleated cells, counts were estimated from reference gene primer amplification. The table came from immunoSEQ multiplex PCR; TCRdb's copy has only in-frame clones and leaves some out. For V, J and clone size, that table is used; D and trimming come from the DNA. In the table there are 200,000 to 250,000 clones, about four fifths of which are singletons. Enrolment of Seattle patients took place during active infection, and they were followed longitudinally. Germline-derived CDR1 and CDR2 are MDHEN and SYDVKM. The V and J ends lost 6 bases and 2 bases, in that order; junction bases with no gene match: 6. The CDR3 is 16 residues long.

The source is a woman aged 80 or over with COVID-19, enrolled during active disease. The chain couples TRBV28 to TRBJ1-5, with TRBD1 matching over 11 bases. The sample was peripheral blood. CDR3 bases: TGTGCCAGCAGCCGTGGACAGGGGGCGGGCAATCAGCCCCAGCATTTT. It is translated as CASSRGQGAGNQPQHF.